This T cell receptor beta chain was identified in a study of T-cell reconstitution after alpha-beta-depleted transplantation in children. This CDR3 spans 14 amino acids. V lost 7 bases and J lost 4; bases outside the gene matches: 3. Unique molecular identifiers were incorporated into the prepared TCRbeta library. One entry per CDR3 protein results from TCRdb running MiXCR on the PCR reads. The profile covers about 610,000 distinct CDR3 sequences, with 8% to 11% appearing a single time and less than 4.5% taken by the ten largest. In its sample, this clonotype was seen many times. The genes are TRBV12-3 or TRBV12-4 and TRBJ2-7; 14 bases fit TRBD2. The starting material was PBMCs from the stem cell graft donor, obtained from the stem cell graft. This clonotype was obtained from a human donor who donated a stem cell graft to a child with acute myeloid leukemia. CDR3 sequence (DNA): TGTGCCAGCACCGGGACTAGCGGGAGTTACGAGCAGTACTTC. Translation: CASTGTSGSYEQYF.